The T cell receptor beta chain described here comes from a study of blood T cell repertoires in COVID-19. Across the study: The United States, Italy and Spain were the sources of the acute and convalescent COVID-19 samples. Nucleic acid was either cDNA or gDNA, and it came from T cells, B-cell-depleted T cells, or PBMCs.

The germline gives CDR1 SGHVS, CDR2 FQNEAQ. CDR3 length: 13 amino acids. The V end was cut by 6 bases, the J end by 5 bases, with 13 bases between. Participants were aged roughly 18 to 89 years from approximately 24 US areas. Participants' own reports of clinical history determined their cohort assignment. The method was immunoSEQ multiplex PCR; TCRdb's version includes in-frame clones alone and lacks a portion of them. The sample records about 210,000 clones, roughly 90% being singletons. The TCR comes from a man aged 18 to 30 with acute COVID-19. The chain is built from TRBV7-8 and TRBJ1-2; a weak D match, TRBD1 (6 bases). The specimen was PBMCs or T cells enriched from blood (not recorded which). The CDR3 nucleotides are TGTGCCAGCAGACCCGGACAGAATTATGGCTACACCTTC. It encodes CASRPGQNYGYTF.